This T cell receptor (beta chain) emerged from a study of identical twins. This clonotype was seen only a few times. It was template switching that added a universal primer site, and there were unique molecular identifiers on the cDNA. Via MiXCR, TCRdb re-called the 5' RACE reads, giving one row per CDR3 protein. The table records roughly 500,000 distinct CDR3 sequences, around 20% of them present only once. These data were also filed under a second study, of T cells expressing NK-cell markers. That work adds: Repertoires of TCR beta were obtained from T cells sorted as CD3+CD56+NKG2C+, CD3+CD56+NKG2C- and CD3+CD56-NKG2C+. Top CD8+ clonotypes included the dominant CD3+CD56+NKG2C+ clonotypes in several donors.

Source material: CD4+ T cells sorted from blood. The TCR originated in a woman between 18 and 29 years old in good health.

DNA for the CDR3: TGTGCCAGCAGTTACCCAGCCGAGGGCCAAGAGACCCAGTACTTC. Amino acid sequence: CASSYPAEGQETQYF. V and J are TRBV6-2 or TRBV6-3 and TRBJ2-5; D perhaps matches TRBD2 (5 bases). This CDR3 has 15 amino acids. Germline values: CDR1 MNHEY, CDR2 SVGEGT. V was clipped by 2 bases and J by 1 base, with 11 bases between them.